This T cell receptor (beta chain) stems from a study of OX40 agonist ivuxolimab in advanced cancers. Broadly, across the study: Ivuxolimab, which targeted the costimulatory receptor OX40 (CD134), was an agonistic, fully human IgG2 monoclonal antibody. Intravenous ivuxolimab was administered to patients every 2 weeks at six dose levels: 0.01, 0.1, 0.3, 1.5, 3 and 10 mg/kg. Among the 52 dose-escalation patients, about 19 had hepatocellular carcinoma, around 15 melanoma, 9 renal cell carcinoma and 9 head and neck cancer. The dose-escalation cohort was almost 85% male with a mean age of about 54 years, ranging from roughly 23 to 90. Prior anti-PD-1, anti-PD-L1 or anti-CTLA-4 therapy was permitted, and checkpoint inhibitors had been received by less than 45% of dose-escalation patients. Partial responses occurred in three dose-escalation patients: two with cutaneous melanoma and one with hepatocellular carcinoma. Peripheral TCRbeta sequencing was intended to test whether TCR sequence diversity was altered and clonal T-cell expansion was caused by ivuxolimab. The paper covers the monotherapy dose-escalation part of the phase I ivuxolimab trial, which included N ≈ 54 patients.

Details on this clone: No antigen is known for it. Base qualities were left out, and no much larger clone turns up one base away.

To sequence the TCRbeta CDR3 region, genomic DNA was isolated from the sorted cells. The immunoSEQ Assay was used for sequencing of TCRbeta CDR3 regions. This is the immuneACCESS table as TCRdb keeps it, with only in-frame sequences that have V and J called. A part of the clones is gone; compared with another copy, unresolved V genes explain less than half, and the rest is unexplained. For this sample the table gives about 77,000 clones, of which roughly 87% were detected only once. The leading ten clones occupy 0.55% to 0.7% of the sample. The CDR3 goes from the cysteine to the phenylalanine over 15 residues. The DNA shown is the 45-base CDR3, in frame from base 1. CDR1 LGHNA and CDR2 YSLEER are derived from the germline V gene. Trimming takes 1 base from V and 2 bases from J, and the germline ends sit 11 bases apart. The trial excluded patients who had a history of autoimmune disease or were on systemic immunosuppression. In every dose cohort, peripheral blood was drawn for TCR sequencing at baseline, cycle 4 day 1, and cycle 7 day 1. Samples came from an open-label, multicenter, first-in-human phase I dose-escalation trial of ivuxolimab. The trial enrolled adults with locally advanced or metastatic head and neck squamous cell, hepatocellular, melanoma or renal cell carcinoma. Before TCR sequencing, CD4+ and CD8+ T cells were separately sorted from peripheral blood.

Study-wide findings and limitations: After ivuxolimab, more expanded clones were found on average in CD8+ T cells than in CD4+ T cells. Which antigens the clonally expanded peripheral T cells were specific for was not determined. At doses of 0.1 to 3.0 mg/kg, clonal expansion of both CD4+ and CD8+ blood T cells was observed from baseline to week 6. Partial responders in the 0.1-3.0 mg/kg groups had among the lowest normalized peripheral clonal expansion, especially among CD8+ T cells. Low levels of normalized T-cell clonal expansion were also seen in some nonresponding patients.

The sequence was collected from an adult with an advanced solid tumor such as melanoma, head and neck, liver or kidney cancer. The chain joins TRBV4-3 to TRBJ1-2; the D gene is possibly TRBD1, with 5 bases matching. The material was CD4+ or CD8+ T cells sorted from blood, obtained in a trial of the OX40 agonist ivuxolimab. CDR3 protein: CASSQVAGTNYGYTF. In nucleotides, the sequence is TGCGCCAGCAGCCAAGTTGCAGGGACCAACTATGGCTACACCTTC.